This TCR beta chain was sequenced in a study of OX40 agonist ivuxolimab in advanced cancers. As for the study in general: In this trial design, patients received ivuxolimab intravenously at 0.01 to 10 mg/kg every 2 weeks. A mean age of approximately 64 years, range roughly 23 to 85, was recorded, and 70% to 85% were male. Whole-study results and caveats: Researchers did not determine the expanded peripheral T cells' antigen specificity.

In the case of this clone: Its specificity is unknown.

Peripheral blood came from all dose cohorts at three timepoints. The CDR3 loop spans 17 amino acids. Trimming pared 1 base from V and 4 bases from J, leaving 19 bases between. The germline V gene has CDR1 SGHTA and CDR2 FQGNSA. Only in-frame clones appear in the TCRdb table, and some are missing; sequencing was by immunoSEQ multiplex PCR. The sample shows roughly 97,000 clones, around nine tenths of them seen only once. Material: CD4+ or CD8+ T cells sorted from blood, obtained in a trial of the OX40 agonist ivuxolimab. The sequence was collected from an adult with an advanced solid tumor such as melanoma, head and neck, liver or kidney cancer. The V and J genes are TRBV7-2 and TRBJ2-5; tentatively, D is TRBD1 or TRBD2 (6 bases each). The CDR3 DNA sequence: TGTGCCAGCAGCTTAGGGATGGCGGGCGGAGGGGGAGAGACCCAGTACTTC. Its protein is CASSLGMAGGGGETQYF.